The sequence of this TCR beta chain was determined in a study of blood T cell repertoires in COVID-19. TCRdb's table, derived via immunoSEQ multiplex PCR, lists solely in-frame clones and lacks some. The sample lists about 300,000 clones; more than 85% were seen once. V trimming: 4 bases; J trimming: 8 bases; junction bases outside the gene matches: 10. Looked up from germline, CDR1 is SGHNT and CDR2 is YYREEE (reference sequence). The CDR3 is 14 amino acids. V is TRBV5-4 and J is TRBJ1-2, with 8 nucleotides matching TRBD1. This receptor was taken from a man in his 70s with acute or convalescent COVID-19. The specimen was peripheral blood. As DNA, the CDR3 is TGTGCCAGCAGCCTTCGACAGGGGAAGGGAGGCTACACCTTC. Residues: CASSLRQGKGGYTF.